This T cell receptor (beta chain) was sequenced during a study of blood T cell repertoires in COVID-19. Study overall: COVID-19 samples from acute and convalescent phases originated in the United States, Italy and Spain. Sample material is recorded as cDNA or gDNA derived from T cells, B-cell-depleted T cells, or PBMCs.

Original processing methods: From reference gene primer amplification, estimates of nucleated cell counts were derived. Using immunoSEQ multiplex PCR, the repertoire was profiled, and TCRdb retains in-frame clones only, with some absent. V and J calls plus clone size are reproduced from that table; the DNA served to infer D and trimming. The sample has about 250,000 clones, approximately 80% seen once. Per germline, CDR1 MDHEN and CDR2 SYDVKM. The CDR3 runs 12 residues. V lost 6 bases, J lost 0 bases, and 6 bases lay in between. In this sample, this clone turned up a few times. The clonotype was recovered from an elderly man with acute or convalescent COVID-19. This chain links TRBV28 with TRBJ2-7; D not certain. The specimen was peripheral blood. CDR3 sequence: CASRQISYEQYF. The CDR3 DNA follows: TGTGCCAGCAGACAGATCTCCTACGAGCAGTACTTC.